These T cell receptor beta chains were read from a single sample in a study of blood T cell repertoires in COVID-19. Using immunoSEQ multiplex PCR, the repertoire was profiled, and TCRdb retains in-frame clones only, with some absent. Among tens of thousands of clones listed, 80% to 90% were seen once. Sequencing input: peripheral blood. Receptor source: a woman of 80 years or more with acute or convalescent COVID-19. CDR3s include the opening cysteine and the closing phenylalanine or tryptophan. A D gene is named only where the DNA matches it firmly. Clone size is given for some rows only: seen once, a few or many times, or a class if the clone is expanded.

cdr3_nt,cdr3_aa,clone_size,v_call,d_call,j_call
TGCGCCAGCAGCTTTGGAGGGGGGGGAGAGACCCAGTACTTC,CASSFGGGGETQYF,NA,TRBV5-1,NA,TRBJ2-5
TGTGCCAGCAGTTACGGGGACAGGGTGCCAGATACGCAGTATTTT,CASSYGDRVPDTQYF,NA,TRBV6-5,TRBD1,TRBJ2-3
TGTGCCTGGAGTGCAGGGGTTCTGGGCACTGAAGCTTTCTTT,CAWSAGVLGTEAFF,NA,TRBV30,NA,TRBJ1-1
TGTGCCAGCAGCTTGGCCTCGGCGGGCTCAGATACGCAGTATTTT,CASSLASAGSDTQYF,NA,TRBV5-4,NA,TRBJ2-3
TGTGCCATCAGTGAGTCGGGCCAGGGGCGGGTGAAACTGTTTTTT,CAISESGQGRVKLFF,NA,TRBV10-3,NA,TRBJ1-4
TGTGCCAGCAGCGGACAGGGAGGCTGGGGCGGCTACACCTTC,CASSGQGGWGGYTF,NA,TRBV9,TRBD1,TRBJ1-2
TGTGCCAGTAGTATAGTATCGGACAGGCCGGAAGCTTTCTTT,CASSIVSDRPEAFF,NA,TRBV19,TRBD1,TRBJ1-1
TGTGCCAGCAACACCCGAGGGGGCTCTGGCTATGGCTACACCTTC,CASNTRGGSGYGYTF,NA,TRBV5-6,TRBD1,TRBJ1-2
TGTGCCAGCAGTGAATTTAACAGGGGTGAGATTAATGAAAAACTGTTTTTT,CASSEFNRGEINEKLFF,NA,TRBV25-1,TRBD1,TRBJ1-4
TGTGCCACCAGTGATGAGCGGGGGGGCCGACTGACCGGGGAGCTGTTTTTT,CATSDERGGRLTGELFF,NA,TRBV24-1,TRBD2,TRBJ2-2
TGTGCCAGCAGCTCCAACCGGGACAGGGGAAACGAGCAGTACTTC,CASSSNRDRGNEQYF,NA,TRBV5-4,TRBD1,TRBJ2-7
TGTGCCAGCAGCTTACCCAAAGCGGGGGTGCTAGATACGCAGTATTTT,CASSLPKAGVLDTQYF,NA,TRBV7-3,TRBD2,TRBJ2-3
TGTGCCAGCAGCACGCCCGGGACAGATGATAATTCACCCCTCCACTTT,CASSTPGTDDNSPLHF,NA,TRBV7-9,TRBD1,TRBJ1-6
TGTGCCAGCAGCTTTAGGGACAGGTCTTACAATGAGCAGTTCTTC,CASSFRDRSYNEQFF,NA,TRBV7-8,TRBD1,TRBJ2-1
TGTGCCAGCAGCCTCTCTTCCTACGAGCAGTACTTC,CASSLSSYEQYF,NA,TRBV7-8,NA,TRBJ2-7
TGTGCCAGCATGACCTTGACTATCGGGGAGCTGTTTTTT,CASMTLTIGELFF,NA,TRBV28,NA,TRBJ2-2
TGTGCCAGCAGCCAAAGTCCCGGTAATGAGCAGTTCTTC,CASSQSPGNEQFF,NA,TRBV3-1/TRBV3-2,NA,TRBJ2-1
TGTGCCAGCAGCTGGGCAGGGTCGCACACCGGGGAGCTGTTTTTT,CASSWAGSHTGELFF,few,TRBV5-4,NA,TRBJ2-2
TGTGCCAGCAGTGTAAACTCTGGAAACACCATATATTTT,CASSVNSGNTIYF,NA,TRBV12-3/TRBV12-4,NA,TRBJ1-3
TGCGCCAGCAGCTTGAACTGGGCGACCATTGGTACGCAGTATTTT,CASSLNWATIGTQYF,NA,TRBV5-1,NA,TRBJ2-3
TGTGCCAGCAGTTTAGACAGCCTCGCCTCCTATCAGCCCCAGCATTTT,CASSLDSLASYQPQHF,few,TRBV28,NA,TRBJ1-5
TGTGCCAGCAGCTTATCGGAGGGACAGGGGGCCCCCGAATATGGCTACACCTTC,CASSLSEGQGAPEYGYTF,NA,TRBV7-9,TRBD1,TRBJ1-2
TGTGCCTGGAGCCCAACGGGGAGAGATAGCAATCAGCCCCAGCATTTT,CAWSPTGRDSNQPQHF,NA,TRBV30,NA,TRBJ1-5
TGTGCCAGCAGCGATGGGACAGGTCCCTACGAGCAGTACTTC,CASSDGTGPYEQYF,NA,TRBV11-2,TRBD1,TRBJ2-7
TGTGCCAGTAGTATGGGTGAACAGGGGTCAAAAGGCTACACCTTC,CASSMGEQGSKGYTF,once,TRBV19,TRBD1,TRBJ1-2
TGTGCCAGCAGCCCTTCCGGGGGATTACCGTACGAGCAGTACTTC,CASSPSGGLPYEQYF,NA,TRBV6-6,NA,TRBJ2-7
TGTGCCAGCAGTTACCCCCCTGGGGGCCCCAATCAGCCCCAGCATTTT,CASSYPPGGPNQPQHF,NA,TRBV6-2/TRBV6-3,NA,TRBJ1-5
TGTGCCAGCTCCAGGGGGGATAGCAATCAGCCCCAGCATTTT,CASSRGDSNQPQHF,few,TRBV6-5,TRBD1,TRBJ1-5
TGTGCCAGCAGCTCGGGACAGGGGGTATGGACTGAAGCTTTCTTT,CASSSGQGVWTEAFF,few,TRBV7-9,TRBD1,TRBJ1-1
TGTGCCAGCAGCCTGACAGGGAACTATGGCTACACCTTC,CASSLTGNYGYTF,NA,TRBV12-3/TRBV12-4,TRBD1,TRBJ1-2